These T cell receptor beta chains were read from a single sample in a study of T cell changes during pregnancy in multiple sclerosis. Only in-frame clones appear in the TCRdb table, and some are missing; sequencing was by immunoSEQ multiplex PCR. The sample has 26,000 or so clones; over 80% are singletons. The source material was CD8+ T cells from peripheral blood mononuclear cells, sampled before pregnancy. These receptors were obtained from a female donor with multiple sclerosis, enrolled in a pregnancy study. CDR3s include the opening cysteine and the closing phenylalanine or tryptophan. The order of the fields is D gene, J gene, clone size, V gene, CDR3 DNA, CDR3 protein. A D gene is named only where the DNA matches it firmly. A clone size is listed for some rows: how often the clone was seen (once, few, many), or a class if it is expanded.

>TRBD1|TRBJ2-5|.|TRBV4-2
TGTGCCAGCAGCCCGACAGGGGGTGAAGAGACCCAGTACTTC
CASSPTGGEETQYF
>TRBD1|TRBJ2-2|.|TRBV25-1
TGTGCCAGCACTCCTCCGGGACAGGGCCTTGGCACCGGGGAGCTGTTTTTT
CASTPPGQGLGTGELFF
>TRBD2|TRBJ2-3|.|TRBV14
TGTGCCAGCAGCCAGGGGCTAGCGGGGCTGAGGGGAGATACGCAGTATTTT
CASSQGLAGLRGDTQYF
>TRBD2|TRBJ2-7|.|TRBV7-8
TGTGCCAGCAGCTTAGAGGAAGGGGGACTAGCGGGAGGGTACGAGCAGTACTTC
CASSLEEGGLAGGYEQYF
>.|TRBJ2-4|.|TRBV27
TGTGCCAGCAGTCGGGAGGGGGCAGATTCCAAAAACATTCAGTACTTC
CASSREGADSKNIQYF
>TRBD2|TRBJ2-2|.|TRBV7-9
TGTGCCAGCAGCTTTATCCCGGCGGGAGGGAACACCGGGGAGCTGTTTTTT
CASSFIPAGGNTGELFF
>.|TRBJ1-4|.|TRBV4-3
TGCGCCAGCAGCCAAGATGGAAAGGGGCAACTGTTTTTT
CASSQDGKGQLFF
>TRBD2|TRBJ2-3|.|TRBV27
TGTGCCAGCAGTTTTTGGGGGGAGGGTAGAACAGATACGCAGTATTTT
CASSFWGEGRTDTQYF
>.|TRBJ2-3|.|TRBV13
TGTGCCAGCAGCCCCGGACCTAAGGGGCACACAGATACGCAGTATTTT
CASSPGPKGHTDTQYF
>.|TRBJ2-4|.|TRBV2
TGTGCCAGCAAGGAGGCCCTAGCCAAAAACATTCAGTACTTC
CASKEALAKNIQYF
>TRBD2|TRBJ2-5|.|TRBV5-6
TGTGCCAGCAGCTTGGGGCCGGGAGGAGGGGAGACCCAGTACTTC
CASSLGPGGGETQYF
>.|TRBJ2-3|.|TRBV18
TGTGCCAGCTCACCACTCGGCACAGATACGCAGTATTTT
CASSPLGTDTQYF
>.|TRBJ1-1|.|TRBV4-1
TGCGCCAGCAGCCTCGACAGGAACACTGAAGCTTTCTTT
CASSLDRNTEAFF
>.|TRBJ2-2|.|TRBV5-6
TGTGCCAGCAGCTTGCGGTTTTCTTCCGGGGAGCTGTTTTTT
CASSLRFSSGELFF
>TRBD1|TRBJ2-7|.|TRBV7-9
TGTGCCAGCAGCCGGGACAGGTCCTACGAGCAGTACTTC
CASSRDRSYEQYF
>TRBD1|TRBJ1-4|once|TRBV7-8
TGTGCCAGCAGCTCCTTCCCGGGACAGGGATCTGAAAAACTGTTTTTT
CASSSFPGQGSEKLFF
>.|TRBJ1-3|once|TRBV5-6
TGTGCCAGCAGCTTAGGGACGGACTACTCTGGAAACACCATATATTTT
CASSLGTDYSGNTIYF
>.|TRBJ2-7|few|TRBV28
TGTGCCAGCAGGGCTACAGAGTCCTACGAGCAGTACTTC
CASRATESYEQYF
>.|TRBJ2-5|.|TRBV4-1
TGCGCCAGCAGCCAAGACGGAGGGCCAGCAGAAGAGACCCAGTACTTC
CASSQDGGPAEETQYF
>TRBD2|TRBJ2-1|once|TRBV5-1
TGCGCCAGCAGCTACGGACTAGCGGCTTTGGATGAGCAGTTCTTC
CASSYGLAALDEQFF
>.|TRBJ2-1|.|TRBV5-1
TGCGCCAGCAGCTTTTGGGGAGGCGCCAATGAGCAGTTCTTC
CASSFWGGANEQFF
>.|TRBJ2-7|.|TRBV27
TGTGCCAGCCGCGGGACGGTATCCTACGAGCAGTACTTC
CASRGTVSYEQYF
>TRBD1|TRBJ1-1|few|TRBV7-6
TGTGCCAGCAGCTCACCGGACAGGGAAGCTTTCTTT
CASSSPDREAFF
>TRBD1|TRBJ2-7|.|TRBV7-9
TGTGCCAGCAGCTTAGGGACAGGGAGACACGAGCAGTACTTC
CASSLGTGRHEQYF
>.|TRBJ2-5|.|TRBV9
TGTGCCAGCAGCGGCGGGACTCATGAGGCGACCCAGTACTTC
CASSGGTHEATQYF
>TRBD1|TRBJ1-5|.|TRBV19
TGTGCCAGTAAGTGGACAGGGGATAGCAATCAGCCCCAGCATTTT
CASKWTGDSNQPQHF
>TRBD2|TRBJ2-7|.|TRBV5-1
TGCGCCAGCAGCGCTAGCGGGACTCATCTCGAGCAGTACTTC
CASSASGTHLEQYF
>TRBD1|TRBJ1-1|few|TRBV4-3
TGCGCCAGCAGCCAATGGGGACAGTTGAACACTGAAGCTTTCTTT
CASSQWGQLNTEAFF
>TRBD2|TRBJ2-1|.|TRBV7-9
TGTGCCAGCAGCTTAAGCGGGGGTTACAATGAGCAGTTCTTC
CASSLSGGYNEQFF
>.|TRBJ2-5|.|TRBV29-1
TGCAGTGGAGGGGACCAGTACTTC
CSGGDQYF
>TRBD1|TRBJ1-5|.|TRBV27
TGTGCCAGCAGTGCCGGGACAGGGGGTAATCAGCCCCAGCATTTT
CASSAGTGGNQPQHF
>TRBD2|TRBJ2-1|.|TRBV29-1
TGCAGCGTTGAAGGGACTAGTGATCGGGTCAATGAGCAGTTCTTC
CSVEGTSDRVNEQFF
>TRBD2|TRBJ2-7|.|TRBV7-2
TGTGCCAGCAGCTTAGATTGGCTAGCGGAAAACTCCTACGAGCAGTACTTC
CASSLDWLAENSYEQYF
>TRBD1|TRBJ1-2|.|TRBV9
TGTGCCAGCAGCGGAGGGACAGTGGGTAACACCTTC
CASSGGTVGNTF
>TRBD2|TRBJ2-7|.|TRBV7-9
TGTGCCAGCAGTCCCCTAGAGGCGGGAGGGACCTACGAGCAGTACTTC
CASSPLEAGGTYEQYF
>TRBD2|TRBJ2-1|.|TRBV10-3
TGTGCCATCAGTGAGGGGACTACCTACCCCTACAATGAGCAGTTCTTC
CAISEGTTYPYNEQFF
>.|TRBJ2-7|once|TRBV21-1
TGTGCCAGCAGCAAAGCTAGAGGACTAGCTGCGAGCTCCTACGAGCAGTACTTC
CASSKARGLAASSYEQYF
>.|TRBJ2-7|.|TRBV5-1
TGCGCCAGCAAACGCGCCATGAGCTCCTACGAGCAGTACTTC
CASKRAMSSYEQYF
>.|TRBJ1-1|once|TRBV13
TGTGCCAGCAGCTCCCGAGGGGGGGTGAACACTGAAGCTTTCTTT
CASSSRGGVNTEAFF
>TRBD2|TRBJ2-7|.|TRBV7-3
TGTGCCAGCAGCTTAATGGCTAGCGGATCCTACGAGCAGTACTTC
CASSLMASGSYEQYF
>TRBD1|TRBJ2-2|.|TRBV11-3
TGTGCCAGCTCCTGGACAGGGGGCGTCGCGAACACCGGGGAGCTGTTTTTT
CASSWTGGVANTGELFF
>TRBD2|TRBJ2-1|.|TRBV6-4
TGTGCCAGCAGCTTGACTAGCGGATCCTACAATGAGCAGTTCTTC
CASSLTSGSYNEQFF
>TRBD1|TRBJ2-3|.|TRBV19
TGTGCCAGCAGGGAAGGGGGCCTCGGCACAGATACGCAGTATTTT
CASREGGLGTDTQYF
>TRBD2|TRBJ2-3|.|TRBV28
TGTGCCAGCAGTTCCATGGCGGGAGACACAGATACGCAGTATTTT
CASSSMAGDTDTQYF
>TRBD1|TRBJ1-1|.|TRBV27
TGTGCCAGCAGTTGGACAGGGGAGAACACTGAAGCTTTCTTT
CASSWTGENTEAFF
>TRBD1|TRBJ1-3|.|TRBV4-2
TGTGCCAGCAGCCCCCCTTCTCCAGGGGGCTCTGGAAACACCATATATTTT
CASSPPSPGGSGNTIYF
>.|TRBJ2-2|.|TRBV13
TGTGCCAGCATCCGCGGGACCGGGGAGCTGTTTTTT
CASIRGTGELFF
>.|TRBJ1-5|.|TRBV27
TGTGCCAGCAGTTTGTCAGGGAATCAGCCCCAGCATTTT
CASSLSGNQPQHF
>.|TRBJ2-7|.|TRBV14
TGTGCCAGCAGCCAAGGGCGGGGAAATCCCCCCTCCTACGAGCAGTACTTC
CASSQGRGNPPSYEQYF
>.|TRBJ1-1|.|TRBV6-9
TGTGCCAGCAGTTATAAATGGGGGGTTAGGACTGAAGCTTTCTTT
CASSYKWGVRTEAFF
>.|TRBJ1-2|.|TRBV7-3
TGTGCCAGCAGCTTAAACTTGGGAGGAGGCTACACCTTC
CASSLNLGGGYTF
>TRBD1|TRBJ2-5|.|TRBV27
TGTGCCAGCAGTTTAAGAGGGGGCGGAAAGACCCAGTACTTC
CASSLRGGGKTQYF
>TRBD2|TRBJ2-1|once|TRBV30
TGTGCCTGGAACCCTTCCTCTAGCGGAGAGCAGTTCTTC
CAWNPSSSGEQFF
>.|TRBJ2-5|.|TRBV10-3
TGTGCCATCAGTGAAAGCCGGAGATTGAGTTGGCAAGAGACCCAGTACTTC
CAISESRRLSWQETQYF
>TRBD1|TRBJ2-1|.|TRBV7-9
TGTGCCAGCAGCATGGGACAGGGGTTACACAATGAGCAGTTCTTC
CASSMGQGLHNEQFF
>TRBD2|TRBJ2-7|.|TRBV7-2
TGTGCCAGCAGCCAGGGACTAGCGCCATACGAGCAGTACTTC
CASSQGLAPYEQYF
>.|TRBJ2-1|.|TRBV7-9
TGTGCCAGCAGCTATCCCTCTTCCTACAATGAGCAGTTCTTC
CASSYPSSYNEQFF
>TRBD2|TRBJ2-3|.|TRBV2
TGTGCCAGCAGTGAACTCCCTAGCGGGATCCCTTCGTATTTT
CASSELPSGIPSYF
>TRBD1|TRBJ1-1|.|TRBV14
TGTGCCAGCCAGGGACAGGGGGAGATAGAAGCTTTCTTT
CASQGQGEIEAFF
>.|TRBJ2-2|.|TRBV19
TGTGCCAGTATCCTAAAAGGGGGAGAGGGTGACACCGGGGAGCTGTTTTTT
CASILKGGEGDTGELFF